The rows below give T cell receptor beta chains drawn from one sample of a study of T-cell memory formation after mild COVID-19. Each CDR3 protein is one row after TCRdb ran MiXCR on the 5' RACE reads. The sample yields about 310,000 distinct CDR3 sequences, approximately 19% seen once. Sequenced input: PBMCs or a T cell subset sorted from them (not recorded which). Receptors were obtained from a man between 18 and 29 years old who had mild COVID-19 (a few samples of this study predate the infection). Cell type and time point are not known. CDR3s include the opening cysteine and the closing phenylalanine or tryptophan.

TRBV20-1	TRBJ2-3	CSARGVLFSTDTQYF
TRBV7-2	TRBJ1-1	CASSWKSQGGAFF
TRBV18	TRBJ1-5	CASSTTGGLDQPQHF
TRBV10-3	TRBJ1-1	CAISESPGSSTEAFF
TRBV9	TRBJ2-5	CASSVLSWESQETQYF
TRBV3-1	TRBJ2-3	CDSSQDQGAGTDTQYF
TRBV18	TRBJ2-5	CASSPGGYQETQYF
TRBV12-3/TRBV12-4	TRBJ1-1	CASNPQTVTEAFF
TRBV7-9	TRBJ1-1	CASSLGDLMNTEAFF
TRBV2	TRBJ2-7	CASSEGLSGYEQYF
TRBV5-1	TRBJ2-3	CASSLLYGWSTDTQYF
TRBV11-3	TRBJ2-1	CASSVGQVNEQFF
TRBV5-1	TRBJ1-1	CASSPPGAFLRRVF
TRBV3-1	TRBJ1-4	CASSRGGGWNEKLFF
TRBV11-2	TRBJ2-2	CASSLGPLPSRELFF
TRBV3-1	TRBJ1-2	CASSHPTRYGYTF
TRBV27	TRBJ1-5	CASSPHEGAPGNQPQHF
TRBV10-3	TRBJ1-5	CAISAEYSNQPQHF
TRBV28	TRBJ1-4	CASSAPGGADYNEKLFF
TRBV27	TRBJ1-4	CASRHQGEKLFF
TRBV3-2	TRBJ2-4	CASSRRTSGGHTLAKNIQYF
TRBV6-5	TRBJ2-2	CASSYRPGRTGELFF
TRBV10-3	TRBJ2-3	CAISGHGSWEQYF
TRBV6-5	TRBJ2-1	CASSYLDSQGVNEQFF
TRBV7-2	TRBJ2-5	CASSLASSGVGTQYF
TRBV12-3/TRBV12-4	TRBJ2-1	CASRGGRIDEQFF
TRBV6-5	TRBJ1-2	CASSYLSGAQGYTF
TRBV7-2	TRBJ2-5	CASSSPRPRETQYF
TRBV4-1	TRBJ1-2	CASRRGDGTYGYTF
TRBV6-6	TRBJ1-6	CASRVSGSSNSPLHF
TRBV24-1	TRBJ2-3	CATSDLTSGGAEDTQYF
TRBV7-9	TRBJ1-6	CASSGDSYNSPLHF
TRBV4-1	TRBJ2-7	CASSPGPPSGSSYEQYF